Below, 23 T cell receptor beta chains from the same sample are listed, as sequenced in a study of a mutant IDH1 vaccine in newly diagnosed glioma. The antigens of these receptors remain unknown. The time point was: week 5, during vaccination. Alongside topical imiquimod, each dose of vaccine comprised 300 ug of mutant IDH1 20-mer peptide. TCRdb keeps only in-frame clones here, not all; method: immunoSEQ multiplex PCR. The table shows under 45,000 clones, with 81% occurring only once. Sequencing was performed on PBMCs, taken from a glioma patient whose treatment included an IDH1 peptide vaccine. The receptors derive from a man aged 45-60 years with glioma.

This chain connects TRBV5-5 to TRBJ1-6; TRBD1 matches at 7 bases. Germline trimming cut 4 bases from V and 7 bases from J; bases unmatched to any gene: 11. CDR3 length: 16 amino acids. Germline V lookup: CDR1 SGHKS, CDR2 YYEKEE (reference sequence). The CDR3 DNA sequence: TGTGCCAGCAGCCGGGACAGATCGACGGGCAATTCACCCCTCCACTTT. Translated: CASSRDRSTGNSPLHF.

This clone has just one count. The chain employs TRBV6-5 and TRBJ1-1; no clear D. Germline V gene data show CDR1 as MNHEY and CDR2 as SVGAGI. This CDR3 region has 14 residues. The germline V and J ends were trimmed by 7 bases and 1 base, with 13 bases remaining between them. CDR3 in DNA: TGTGCCAGCACTTATGGGCGACAGAACACTGAAGCTTTCTTT. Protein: CASTYGRQNTEAFF.

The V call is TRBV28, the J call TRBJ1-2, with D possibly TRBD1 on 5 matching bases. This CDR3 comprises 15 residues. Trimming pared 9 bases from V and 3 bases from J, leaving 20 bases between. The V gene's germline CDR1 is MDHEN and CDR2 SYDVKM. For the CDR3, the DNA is TGTGCCAGTCGGATGGGGGGGGACTACTACTATGGCTACACCTTC. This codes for CASRMGGDYYYGYTF.

CDR3 in amino acids: CASSLGPNTDTQYF. The CDR3 coding sequence is TGTGCCAGCAGCTTAGGCCCGAACACAGATACGCAGTATTTT. The chain links TRBV7-8 to TRBJ2-3, with D unclear. Germline CDR1 SGHVS, CDR2 FQNEAQ. V lost 1 base to trimming and J lost 2 bases, with 7 bases between them. The CDR3 consists of 14 residues. Combining the CDR3 with reference TRBV7-8 and TRBJ2-3 gives the whole variable domain GAGVSQSPRYKVAKRGQDVALRCDPISGHVSLFWYQQALGQGPEFLTYFQNEAQLDKSGLPSDRFFAERPEGSVSTLKIQRTQQEDSAVYLCASSLGPNTDTQYFGPGTRLTVL.

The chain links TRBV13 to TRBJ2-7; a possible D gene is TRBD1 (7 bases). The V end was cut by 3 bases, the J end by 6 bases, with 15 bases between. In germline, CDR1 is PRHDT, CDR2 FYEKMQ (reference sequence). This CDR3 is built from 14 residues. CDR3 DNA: TGTGCCAGCAGCTTTACCAGGGGGGAAGGCGAGCAGTACTTC. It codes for CASSFTRGEGEQYF.

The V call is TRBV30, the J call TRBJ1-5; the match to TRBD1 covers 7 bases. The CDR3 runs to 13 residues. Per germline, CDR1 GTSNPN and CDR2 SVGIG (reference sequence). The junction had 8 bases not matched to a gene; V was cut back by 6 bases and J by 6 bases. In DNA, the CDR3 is TGTGCCTGCCGACAGGGAGGAGGTCAGCCCCAGCATTTT. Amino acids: CACRQGGGQPQHF. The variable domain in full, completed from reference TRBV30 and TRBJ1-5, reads SQTIHQWPATLVQPVGSPLSLECTVEGTSNPNLYWYRQAAGRGLQLLFYSVGIGQISSEVPQNLSASRPQDRQFILSSKKLLLSDSGFYLCACRQGGGQPQHFGDGTRLSIL.

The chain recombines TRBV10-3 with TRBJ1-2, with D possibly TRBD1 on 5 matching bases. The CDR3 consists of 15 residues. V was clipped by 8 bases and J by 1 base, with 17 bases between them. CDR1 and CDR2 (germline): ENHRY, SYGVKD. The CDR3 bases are TGTGCCATCGGCGGGGGGATAGAGTTTAACTATGGCTACACCTTC. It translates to CAIGGGIEFNYGYTF.

DNA for the CDR3: TGTGCCAGCAGTGGGACTAGGGGGGCGTATGAGCAGTTCTTC. Its protein is CASSGTRGAYEQFF. The genes are TRBV6-4 and TRBJ2-1, with D maybe TRBD2 (7 bases). The CDR3 consists of 14 residues. V shed 4 bases and J shed 8 bases, with 15 bases lying between them. Germline assignment: CDR1 MRHNA and CDR2 SNTAGT.

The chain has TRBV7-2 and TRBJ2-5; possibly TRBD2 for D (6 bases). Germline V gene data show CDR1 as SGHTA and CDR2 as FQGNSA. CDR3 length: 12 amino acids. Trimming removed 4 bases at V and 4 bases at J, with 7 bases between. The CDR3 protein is CASSWGVETQYF. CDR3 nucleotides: TGTGCCAGCAGCTGGGGGGTAGAGACCCAGTACTTC.

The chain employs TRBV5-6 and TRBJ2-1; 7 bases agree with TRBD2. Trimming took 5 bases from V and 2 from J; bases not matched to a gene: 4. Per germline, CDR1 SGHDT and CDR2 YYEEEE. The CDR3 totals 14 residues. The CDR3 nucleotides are TGTGCCAGCAGGGGGGAGGGTACCTACAATGAGCAGTTCTTC. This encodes CASRGEGTYNEQFF.

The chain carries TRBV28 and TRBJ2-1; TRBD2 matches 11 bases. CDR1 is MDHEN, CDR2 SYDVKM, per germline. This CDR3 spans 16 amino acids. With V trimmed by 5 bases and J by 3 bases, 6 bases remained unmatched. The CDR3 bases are TGTGCCAGCAGTGCGCTAGCGGGAGGTTTCTACAATGAGCAGTTCTTC. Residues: CASSALAGGFYNEQFF.

The CDR3 DNA is TGTGCCAGCGTGGGTCCTGGGGAGCTGTTTTTT. Translating it yields CASVGPGELFF. The J gene is TRBJ2-2, the V gene TRBV2; the D is unclear. Germline V gene data show CDR1 as SNHLY and CDR2 as FYNNEI. Trimming took off 8 bases at V and 8 bases at J, with 9 bases between the two ends. The CDR3 runs 11 residues.

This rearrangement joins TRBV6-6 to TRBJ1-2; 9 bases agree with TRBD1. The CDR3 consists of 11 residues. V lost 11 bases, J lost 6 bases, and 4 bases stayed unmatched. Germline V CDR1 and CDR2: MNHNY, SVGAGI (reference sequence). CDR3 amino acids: CAGQGKDGYTF. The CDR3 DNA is TGTGCCGGACAGGGGAAGGATGGCTACACCTTC.

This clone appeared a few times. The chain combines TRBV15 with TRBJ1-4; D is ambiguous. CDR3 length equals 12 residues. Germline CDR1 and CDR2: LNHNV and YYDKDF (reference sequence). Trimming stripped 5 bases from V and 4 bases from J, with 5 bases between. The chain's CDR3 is CATSGNNEKLFF. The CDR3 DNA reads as TGTGCCACCAGCGGGAATAATGAAAAACTGTTTTTT. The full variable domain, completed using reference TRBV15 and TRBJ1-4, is DAMVIQNPRYQVTQFGKPVTLSCSQTLNHNVMYWYQQKSSQAPKLLFHYYDKDFNNEADTPDNFQSRRPNTSFCFLDIRSPGLGDTAMYLCATSGNNEKLFFGSGTQLSVL.

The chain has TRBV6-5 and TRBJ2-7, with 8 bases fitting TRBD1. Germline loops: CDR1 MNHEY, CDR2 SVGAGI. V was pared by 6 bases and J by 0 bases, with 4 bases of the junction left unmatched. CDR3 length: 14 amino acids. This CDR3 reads CASSRGQGSYEQYF. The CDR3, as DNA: TGTGCCAGCAGCCGCGGACAGGGCTCCTACGAGCAGTACTTC.

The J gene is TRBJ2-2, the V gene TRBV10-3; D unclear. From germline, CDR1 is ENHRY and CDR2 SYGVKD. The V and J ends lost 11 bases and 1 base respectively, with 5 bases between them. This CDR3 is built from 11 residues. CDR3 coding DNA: TGTGCCGTACGGAACACCGGGGAGCTGTTTTTT. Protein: CAVRNTGELFF.

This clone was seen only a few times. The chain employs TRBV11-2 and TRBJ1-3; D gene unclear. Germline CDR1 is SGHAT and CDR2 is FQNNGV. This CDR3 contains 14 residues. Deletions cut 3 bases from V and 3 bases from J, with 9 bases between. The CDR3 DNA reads TGTGCCAGCAGCTTCGCAAGCAGTGGAAACACCATATATTTT. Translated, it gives CASSFASSGNTIYF.

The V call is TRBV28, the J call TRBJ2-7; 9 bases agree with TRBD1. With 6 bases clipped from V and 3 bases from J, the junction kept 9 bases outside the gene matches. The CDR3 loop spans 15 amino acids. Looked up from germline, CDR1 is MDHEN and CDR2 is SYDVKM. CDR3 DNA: TGTGCCAGCAGCCCAAACAGGGGGCGGAACTACGAGCAGTACTTC. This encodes CASSPNRGRNYEQYF.

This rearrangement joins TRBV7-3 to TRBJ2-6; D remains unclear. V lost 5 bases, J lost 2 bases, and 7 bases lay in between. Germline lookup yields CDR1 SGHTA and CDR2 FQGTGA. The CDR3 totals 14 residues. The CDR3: CASSPQAGANVLTF. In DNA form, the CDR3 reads TGTGCCAGCAGCCCCCAAGCTGGGGCCAACGTCCTGACTTTC.

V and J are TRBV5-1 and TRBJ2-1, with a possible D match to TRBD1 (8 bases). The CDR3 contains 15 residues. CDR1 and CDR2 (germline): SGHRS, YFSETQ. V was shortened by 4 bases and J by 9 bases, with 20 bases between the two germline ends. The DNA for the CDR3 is TGCGCCAGCAGCGTAAGACAGGGGAGGGACGGTGAGCAGTTCTTC. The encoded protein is CASSVRQGRDGEQFF.

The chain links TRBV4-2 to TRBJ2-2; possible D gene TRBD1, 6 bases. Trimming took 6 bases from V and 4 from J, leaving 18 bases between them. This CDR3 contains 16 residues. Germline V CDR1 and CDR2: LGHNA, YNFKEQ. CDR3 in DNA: TGTGCCAGCAGTAAGGGGGACAATCGTGGCACCGGGGAGCTGTTTTTT. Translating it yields CASSKGDNRGTGELFF.

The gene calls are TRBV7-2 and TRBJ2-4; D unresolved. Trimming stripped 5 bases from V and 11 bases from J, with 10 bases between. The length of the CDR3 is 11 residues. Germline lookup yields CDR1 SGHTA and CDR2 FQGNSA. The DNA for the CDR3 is TGTGCCAGCAGCACCAGGACGGTTCAGTACTTC. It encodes CASSTRTVQYF.

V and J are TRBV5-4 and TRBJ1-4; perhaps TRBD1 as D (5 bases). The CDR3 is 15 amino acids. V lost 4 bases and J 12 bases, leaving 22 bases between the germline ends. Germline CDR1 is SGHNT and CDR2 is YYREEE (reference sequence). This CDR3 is CASSGSGTDHGELFF. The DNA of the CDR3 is TGTGCCAGCAGCGGATCCGGGACCGACCACGGGGAACTGTTTTTT.